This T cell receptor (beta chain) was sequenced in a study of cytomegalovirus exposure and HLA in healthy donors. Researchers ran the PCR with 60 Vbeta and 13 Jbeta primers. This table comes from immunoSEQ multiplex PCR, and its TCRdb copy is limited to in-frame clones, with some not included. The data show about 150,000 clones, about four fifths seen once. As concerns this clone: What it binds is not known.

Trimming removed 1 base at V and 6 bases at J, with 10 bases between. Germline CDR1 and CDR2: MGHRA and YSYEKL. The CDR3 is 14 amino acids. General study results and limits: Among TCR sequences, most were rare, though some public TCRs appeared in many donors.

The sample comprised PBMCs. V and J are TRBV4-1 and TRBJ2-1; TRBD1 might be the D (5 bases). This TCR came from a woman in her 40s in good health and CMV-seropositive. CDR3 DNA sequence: TGCGCCAGCAGCCAAGTCCCCGACAGCAATGAGCAGTTCTTC. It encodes CASSQVPDSNEQFF.